One T cell receptor (beta chain) is described in this entry. The antigen this receptor binds is unknown. Base-call qualities are not available, and no considerably larger clone is one nucleotide away. The data are from a study of blood T cell repertoires in COVID-19 (TCRdb year 2020). For the wider study: Samples covering the acute and convalescent phases of COVID-19 were provided by collaborators in the United States, Italy and Spain. The prospective study material was composed of cDNA or gDNA derived from T cells, B-cell-depleted T cells, or PBMCs. The dataset comprised deeply sampled blood TCRbeta repertoires from subjects exposed to, actively infected with, or recovered from COVID-19. The repertoires were made available in a free public database intended to serve as a resource for research on the immune response to SARS-CoV-2. Samples were obtained from the ongoing ImmuneRACE study (first 160 participants) and from some 1,200 subjects provided by 6 global collaborators. Sample metadata almost always included a de-identified subject ID, COVID-19 status, age in years and sex. HLA class I and class II types, where available, came from metadata supplied by the sample provider rather than from assay-based typing. The research as a whole found: The amount of clinical and demographic metadata varied by source and participant and was provided uncurated.

Collaborating institutions collected whole blood in K2EDTA tubes following their own protocols. For TCRbeta analysis, collaborators shipped samples in one of three forms: frozen whole blood, isolated PBMCs, or DNA extracted from either of those sample types. The CDR3 has 13 amino acids, counting the end cysteine and phenylalanine. Just CDR3 DNA is preserved here, 39 bases in frame from base 1. CDR1 and CDR2 were assigned from the germline V gene as KGHSH and LQKENI. The V end loses 2 bases and the J end loses 5 bases, and a stretch of 9 bases separates them. TCRbeta CDR3 regions were amplified from genomic DNA using the immunoSEQ Assay, a bias-controlled multiplex PCR. The study's own analysis went as follows. The number of nucleated cells in each sample was estimated from the amplification of reference gene primers within the assay. To quantify the absolute abundance of each unique TCRbeta CDR3 rearrangement, sequence reads were collapsed and filtered. For each sample, productive Simpson clonality was calculated as the square root of Simpson's diversity index over productive rearrangements. Imported from immuneACCESS, the table was reduced by TCRdb to in-frame sequences with V and J called. These copies leave out some clones; in studies compared against another copy, an unresolved V gene accounts for under half, and the cause of the remainder is not known. D and trimming were read from the DNA, whereas the V and J calls and clone size are those reported in that table. In all, the sample holds roughly 80,000 clones, and about four fifths of those were seen once. The top ten clones comprise roughly two fifths of the sample.

The sequence was obtained from a man older than 75 with acute or convalescent COVID-19. The sequencing input was peripheral blood. The sequence joins TRBV18 to TRBJ1-1; no D gene can be assigned with confidence. The CDR3 region has the sequence CASSPILGTEAFF. In nucleotides, the sequence is TGTGCCAGCTCACCAATTCTCGGGACTGAAGCTTTCTTT.